This record looks at one TCR beta chain sequence and its context. Its specificity is not known. This record comes from a study of CD8 T cells in Susac syndrome. As for the study in general: Sequencing included Susac syndrome patients, more than five of them with active disease and roughly eight in remission. Patients with Susac syndrome were therapy-naive, taking corticosteroids, with some also receiving intravenous immunoglobulin, or taking intravenous immunoglobulin alone at the time their blood was drawn. Study-wide points: Maximal CD8+ clonal expansion in Susac was observed within TEMRA cells and among active patients.

CDR1 is MGHRA, CDR2 YSYEKL, per germline. With 4 bases removed from V and 7 bases from J, the gap between germline ends came to 16 bases. The CDR3 has 14 amino acids. Reverse transcription used roughly 0.5 to 1 ug RNA and random hexamers. It was immunoSEQ multiplex PCR that amplified TCR beta CDR3 across 54 Vbeta and 13 Jbeta. TCRdb re-called the immunoSEQ multiplex PCR reads with MiXCR, one entry per CDR3 protein. Found here are tens of thousands of distinct CDR3 sequences, approximately 96% of them singletons; the top ten hold approximately 0.42%. This sequence originates from a human donor with Susac syndrome. The chain recombines TRBV4-1 with TRBJ1-1; no clear D. Sample: CD8+ T cells from PBMCs. CDR3 sequence: CASSPSPESFEAFF. In DNA, the CDR3 is TGCGCCAGCAGCCCGAGTCCAGAGTCTTTTGAAGCTTTCTTT.